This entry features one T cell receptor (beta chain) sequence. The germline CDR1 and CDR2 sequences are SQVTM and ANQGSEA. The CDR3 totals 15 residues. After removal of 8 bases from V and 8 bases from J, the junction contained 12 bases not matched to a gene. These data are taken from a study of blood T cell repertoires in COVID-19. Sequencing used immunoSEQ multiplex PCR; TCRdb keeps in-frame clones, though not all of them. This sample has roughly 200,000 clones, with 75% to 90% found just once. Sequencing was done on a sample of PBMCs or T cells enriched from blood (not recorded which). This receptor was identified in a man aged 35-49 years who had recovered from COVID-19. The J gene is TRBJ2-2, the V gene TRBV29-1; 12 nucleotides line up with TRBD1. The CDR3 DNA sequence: TGCAGCACTGGAGGGACAGGGGGCTTCTCTGGGGAGCTGTTTTTT. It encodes CSTGGTGGFSGELFF.